This TCR beta chain was recovered during a study of OX40 agonist ivuxolimab in advanced cancers. For the study at large: Patients' therapy was ivuxolimab, an antibody that acts as an agonist of OX40 (CD134). Study outcomes and limitations: Still undetermined is the antigen specificity of the expanded peripheral T cells.

With autoimmune disease history or systemic immunosuppression, patients were excluded. At baseline, cycle 4 day 1, and cycle 7 day 1, blood was sampled. In regard to this clone: Its antigen is still unknown.

Trimming stripped 2 bases from V and 5 bases from J, with 13 bases between. Germline lookup yields CDR1 MNHNS and CDR2 SASEGT. The CDR3 is 15 residues long. Assay used: immunoSEQ multiplex PCR; TCRdb lists only in-frame clones, some missing. The sample has about 69,000 clones, about three quarters seen once. The material sequenced was CD4+ or CD8+ T cells sorted from blood, taken in a trial of the OX40 agonist ivuxolimab. The gene calls are TRBV6-1 and TRBJ1-3; D gene unclear. The TCR was taken from an adult with an advanced solid tumor such as melanoma, head and neck, liver or kidney cancer. CDR3 in DNA: TGTGCCAGCAGTGAATCCGAGACACAACGAAACACCATATATTTT. Translation gives CASSESETQRNTIYF.